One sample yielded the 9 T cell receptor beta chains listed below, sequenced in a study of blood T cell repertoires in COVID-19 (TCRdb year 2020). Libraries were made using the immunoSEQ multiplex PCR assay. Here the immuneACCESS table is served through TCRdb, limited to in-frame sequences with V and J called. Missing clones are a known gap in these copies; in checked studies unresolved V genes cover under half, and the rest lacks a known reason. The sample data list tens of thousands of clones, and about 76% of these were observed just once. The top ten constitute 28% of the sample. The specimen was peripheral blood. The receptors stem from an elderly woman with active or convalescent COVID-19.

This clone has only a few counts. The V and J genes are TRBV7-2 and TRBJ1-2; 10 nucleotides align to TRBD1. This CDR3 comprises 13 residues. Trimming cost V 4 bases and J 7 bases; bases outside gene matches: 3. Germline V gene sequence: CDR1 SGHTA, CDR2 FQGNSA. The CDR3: CASSSRTGGGYTF. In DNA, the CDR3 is TGTGCCAGCAGCTCGAGGACAGGGGGTGGCTACACCTTC.

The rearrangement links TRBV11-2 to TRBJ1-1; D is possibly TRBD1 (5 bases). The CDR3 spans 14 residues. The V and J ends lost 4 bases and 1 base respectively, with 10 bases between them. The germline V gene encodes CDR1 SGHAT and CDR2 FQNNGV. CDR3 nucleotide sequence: TGTGCCAGCAGCTCTCGGAGGGGGAACACTGAAGCTTTCTTT. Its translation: CASSSRRGNTEAFF.

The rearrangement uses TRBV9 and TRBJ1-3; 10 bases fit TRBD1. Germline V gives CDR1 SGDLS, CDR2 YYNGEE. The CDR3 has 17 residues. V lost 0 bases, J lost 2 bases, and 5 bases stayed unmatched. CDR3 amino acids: CASSVGGGQGTGNTIYF. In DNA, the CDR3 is TGTGCCAGCAGCGTAGGTGGGGGACAGGGGACTGGAAACACCATATATTTT. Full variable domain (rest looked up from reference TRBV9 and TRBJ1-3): DSGVTQTPKHLITATGQRVTLRCSPRSGDLSVYWYQQSLDQGLQFLIQYYNGEERAKGNILERFSAQQFPDLHSELNLSSLELGDSALYFCASSVGGGQGTGNTIYFGEGSWLTVV.

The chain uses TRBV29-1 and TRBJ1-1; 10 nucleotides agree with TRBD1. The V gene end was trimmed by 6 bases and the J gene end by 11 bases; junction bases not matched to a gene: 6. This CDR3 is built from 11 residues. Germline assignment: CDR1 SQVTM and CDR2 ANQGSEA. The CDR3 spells CSVGQGEGAFF. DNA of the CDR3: TGCAGCGTCGGACAGGGGGAGGGGGCTTTCTTT.

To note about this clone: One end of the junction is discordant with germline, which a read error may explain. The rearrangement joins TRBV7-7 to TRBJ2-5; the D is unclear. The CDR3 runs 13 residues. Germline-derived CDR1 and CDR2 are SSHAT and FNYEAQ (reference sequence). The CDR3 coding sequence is TGTGCTAGCAGCCCCGCGATTCAAGAGACCCAGTACTTC. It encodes CASSPAIQETQYF.

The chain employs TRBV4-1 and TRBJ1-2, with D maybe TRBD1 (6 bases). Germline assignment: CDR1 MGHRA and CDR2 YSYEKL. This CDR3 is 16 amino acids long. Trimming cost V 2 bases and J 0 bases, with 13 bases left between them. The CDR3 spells CASSQQPGQANYGYTF. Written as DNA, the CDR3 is TGCGCCAGCAGCCAACAACCGGGACAAGCTAACTATGGCTACACCTTC.

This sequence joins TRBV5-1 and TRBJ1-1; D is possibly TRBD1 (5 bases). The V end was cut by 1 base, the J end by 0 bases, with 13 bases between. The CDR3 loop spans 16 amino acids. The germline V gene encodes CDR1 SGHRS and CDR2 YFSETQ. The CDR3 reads CASSLNPGSMNTEAFF. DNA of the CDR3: TGCGCCAGCAGCTTGAATCCAGGGTCCATGAACACTGAAGCTTTCTTT. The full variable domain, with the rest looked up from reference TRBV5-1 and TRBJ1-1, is KAGVTQTPRYLIKTRGQQVTLSCSPISGHRSVSWYQQTPGQGLQFLFEYFSETQRNKGNFPGRFSGRQFSNSRSEMNVSTLELGDSALYLCASSLNPGSMNTEAFFGQGTRLTVV.

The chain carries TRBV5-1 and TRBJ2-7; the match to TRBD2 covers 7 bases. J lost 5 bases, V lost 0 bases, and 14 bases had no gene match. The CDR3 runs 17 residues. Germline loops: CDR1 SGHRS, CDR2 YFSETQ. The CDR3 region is CASSLVFAGEKPHEQYF. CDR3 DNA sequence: TGCGCCAGCAGCTTGGTGTTCGCGGGGGAAAAGCCCCACGAGCAGTACTTC.

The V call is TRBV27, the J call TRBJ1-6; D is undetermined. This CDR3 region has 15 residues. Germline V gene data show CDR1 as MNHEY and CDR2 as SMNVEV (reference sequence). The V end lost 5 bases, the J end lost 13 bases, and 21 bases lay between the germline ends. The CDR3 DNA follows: TGTGCCAGCAGTACCCCGGGCCCGTGGTCGGGGCCCCTCCACTTT. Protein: CASSTPGPWSGPLHF.